This is a list of T cell receptor beta chains from one sample in a study of naive and memory T cell subsets. One entry per CDR3 protein results from TCRdb running MiXCR on the UMI-ligation and nested PCR reads. The table includes roughly 99,000 distinct CDR3 sequences, 11% detected once. The sequenced sample consisted of naive CD4+ T cells from blood. The receptors originated from a human donor in good health. Each CDR3 is given with its conserved first and last residue. Fields, in order: CDR3 protein, CDR3 DNA, D gene, clone size, J gene, V gene. The D gene is left open where the match is weak. Clone size is given for some rows only: seen once, a few or many times, or a class if the clone is expanded.

cdr3_aa: CASRSPGTGSREQYF
cdr3_nt: TGTGCCAGCAGGAGTCCCGGGACAGGGTCGAGGGAGCAGTACTTC
d_call: TRBD1
clone_size: many
j_call: TRBJ2-7
v_call: TRBV11-2

cdr3_aa: CASSQGRTDTQYF
cdr3_nt: TGTGCCAGCAGCCAAGGGCGCACAGATACGCAGTATTTT
d_call: NA
clone_size: many
j_call: TRBJ2-3
v_call: TRBV3-1

cdr3_aa: CASSLEKSTDTQYF
cdr3_nt: TGCGCCAGCAGCTTGGAGAAGAGCACAGATACGCAGTATTTT
d_call: NA
clone_size: NA
j_call: TRBJ2-3
v_call: TRBV5-1

cdr3_aa: CASSLPGRETQYF
cdr3_nt: TGTGCCAGCAGCCTCCCCGGGCGAGAGACCCAGTACTTC
d_call: NA
clone_size: NA
j_call: TRBJ2-5
v_call: TRBV3-1

cdr3_aa: CASSLDRLNTGELFF
cdr3_nt: TGTGCCAGCAGTCTGGACAGACTGAACACCGGGGAGCTGTTTTTT
d_call: NA
clone_size: NA
j_call: TRBJ2-2
v_call: TRBV6-2/TRBV6-3

cdr3_aa: CASSAPVRSYNEQFF
cdr3_nt: TGTGCCAGCAGTGCTCCGGTTAGGTCGTACAATGAGCAGTTCTTC
d_call: NA
clone_size: NA
j_call: TRBJ2-1
v_call: TRBV12-3/TRBV12-4

cdr3_aa: CASSQEGRGLGETQYF
cdr3_nt: TGTGCCAGCAGCCAAGAGGGCAGGGGGCTGGGCGAGACCCAGTACTTC
d_call: TRBD1
clone_size: many
j_call: TRBJ2-5
v_call: TRBV3-1

cdr3_aa: CASSQTPGQGAGEQFF
cdr3_nt: TGTGCCAGCAGCCAGACCCCGGGACAGGGGGCTGGTGAGCAGTTCTTC
d_call: TRBD1
clone_size: many
j_call: TRBJ2-1
v_call: TRBV4-2

cdr3_aa: CASSMLAGVTDTQYF
cdr3_nt: TGTGCCAGTAGTATGCTAGCGGGAGTGACAGATACGCAGTATTTT
d_call: TRBD2
clone_size: NA
j_call: TRBJ2-3
v_call: TRBV19

cdr3_aa: CSVDGTGKSYEQYF
cdr3_nt: TGCAGCGTTGACGGAACAGGGAAAAGCTACGAGCAGTACTTC
d_call: NA
clone_size: NA
j_call: TRBJ2-7
v_call: TRBV29-1

cdr3_aa: CASSLGGFTEAFF
cdr3_nt: TGTGCCAGCAGCTTAGGGGGGTTCACTGAAGCTTTCTTT
d_call: NA
clone_size: NA
j_call: TRBJ1-1
v_call: TRBV7-2

cdr3_aa: CASSQVVAYYGYTF
cdr3_nt: TGCGCCAGCAGCCAAGTCGTAGCCTACTATGGCTACACCTTC
d_call: NA
clone_size: NA
j_call: TRBJ1-2
v_call: TRBV4-1

cdr3_aa: CASSRSGGGHNEQFF
cdr3_nt: TGTGCCAGCAGCCGATCAGGGGGAGGTCACAATGAGCAGTTCTTC
d_call: NA
clone_size: few
j_call: TRBJ2-1
v_call: TRBV3-1

cdr3_aa: CASRPRQAQNSPLHF
cdr3_nt: TGTGCCAGCAGACCGCGACAGGCTCAGAATTCACCCCTCCACTTT
d_call: NA
clone_size: few
j_call: TRBJ1-6
v_call: TRBV27

cdr3_aa: CASRTGTNQETQYF
cdr3_nt: TGTGCCAGCAGAACAGGGACCAACCAAGAGACCCAGTACTTC
d_call: NA
clone_size: few
j_call: TRBJ2-5
v_call: TRBV3-1

cdr3_aa: CASSQEAGTSVYNEQFF
cdr3_nt: TGTGCCAGCAGCCAAGAGGCAGGGACTAGCGTGTACAATGAGCAGTTCTTC
d_call: TRBD2
clone_size: few
j_call: TRBJ2-1
v_call: TRBV4-2

cdr3_aa: CASSQLATEAFF
cdr3_nt: TGTGCCAGCAGCCAACTGGCCACTGAAGCTTTCTTT
d_call: NA
clone_size: NA
j_call: TRBJ1-1
v_call: TRBV3-1

cdr3_aa: CAIDRDRGAEQFF
cdr3_nt: TGTGCCATCGACAGGGACAGGGGAGCGGAACAGTTCTTC
d_call: TRBD1
clone_size: NA
j_call: TRBJ2-1
v_call: TRBV2

cdr3_aa: CASSLSQNQETQYF
cdr3_nt: TGTGCCAGCAGTTTATCACAAAACCAAGAGACCCAGTACTTC
d_call: NA
clone_size: NA
j_call: TRBJ2-5
v_call: TRBV12-3/TRBV12-4

cdr3_aa: CASSLAVNPSGKTYNEQFF
cdr3_nt: TGTGCCAGCAGTTTAGCCGTCAATCCTAGCGGGAAGACCTACAATGAGCAGTTCTTC
d_call: TRBD2
clone_size: many
j_call: TRBJ2-1
v_call: TRBV12-3/TRBV12-4

cdr3_aa: CASSLVEGTEAFF
cdr3_nt: TGTGCCAGCAGCTTAGTGGAGGGGACTGAAGCTTTCTTT
d_call: NA
clone_size: NA
j_call: TRBJ1-1
v_call: TRBV7-8

cdr3_aa: CASSLGGGGAGTSYEQYF
cdr3_nt: TGTGCCAGCAGCTTAGGCGGGGGGGGAGCCGGGACTAGCTACGAGCAGTACTTC
d_call: TRBD2
clone_size: few
j_call: TRBJ2-7
v_call: TRBV7-2

cdr3_aa: CASSPLHGTYEQYF
cdr3_nt: TGTGCCAGCAGCCCGCTGCACGGAACCTACGAGCAGTACTTC
d_call: NA
clone_size: NA
j_call: TRBJ2-7
v_call: TRBV7-9

cdr3_aa: CATSRDSGSSYEQYF
cdr3_nt: TGTGCCACCAGCAGAGACAGCGGAAGCTCCTACGAGCAGTACTTC
d_call: NA
clone_size: many
j_call: TRBJ2-7
v_call: TRBV15

cdr3_aa: CSARDVGRVYDEQYF
cdr3_nt: TGCAGTGCTAGAGACGTGGGCAGGGTTTATGACGAGCAGTACTTC
d_call: NA
clone_size: NA
j_call: TRBJ2-7
v_call: TRBV20-1

cdr3_aa: CASSHNRGGNQPQHF
cdr3_nt: TGTGCCAGCAGTCACAACAGGGGCGGCAATCAGCCCCAGCATTTT
d_call: TRBD1
clone_size: NA
j_call: TRBJ1-5
v_call: TRBV6-2/TRBV6-3

cdr3_aa: CASSLSDGYTF
cdr3_nt: TGTGCCAGCAGCCTCAGTGATGGCTACACCTTC
d_call: NA
clone_size: NA
j_call: TRBJ1-2
v_call: TRBV6-6